One sample yielded the 5 T cell receptor beta chains listed below, sequenced in a study of CD8 T cells in Susac syndrome. Reverse transcription of roughly 0.5 to 1 ug RNA was carried out with random hexamers. TCRdb fed the immunoSEQ multiplex PCR reads into MiXCR, producing one record per CDR3 protein. Here the sample spans roughly 180,000 distinct CDR3 sequences, 90% to 95% being singletons. Input material: CD4+ T cells from PBMCs. The receptors shown here come from a human donor with multiple sclerosis.

This chain uses TRBV10-2 with TRBJ2-2, with TRBD2 matching over 7 bases. The CDR3 loop spans 17 amino acids. V dropped 5 bases and J dropped 7; count of bases not matched to a gene: 16. Germline CDR1 is WSHSY and CDR2 is SAAADI. CDR3 nucleotides: TGCGCCAGCAGTCCCCTTAGCGGGCTCGACTGGGGCGGGGAGCTGTTTTTT. Translating it yields CASSPLSGLDWGGELFF.

J is TRBJ2-1 and V is TRBV20-1; 11 bases fit TRBD2. The CDR3 extends over 16 amino acids. V lost 3 bases, J lost 8 bases, and 12 bases stayed unmatched. Germline V lookup: CDR1 DFQATT, CDR2 SNEGSKA (reference sequence). In nucleotides, the CDR3 is TGCAGTGCTAGTCCCGGGACTAGCGGTGCCCCTGATGAGCAGTTCTTC. Translation gives CSASPGTSGAPDEQFF.

The chain combines TRBV3-1 with TRBJ2-5; 11 bases are a match to TRBD2. The CDR3 runs 17 residues. Germline V gene lookup returns CDR1 LGHDT and CDR2 YNNKEL (reference sequence). Losses at the gene ends were 1 base for V and 5 bases for J; bases not matched to a gene: 9. Written as DNA, the CDR3 is TGTGCCAGCAGCCAAGGGACTAGCGGGTGGAGGCTGGAGACCCAGTACTTC. This translates into CASSQGTSGWRLETQYF.

The genes are TRBV3-1 and TRBJ1-2, with a weak D call TRBD1 (6 bases). V shed 3 bases and J shed 3 bases, with 8 bases lying between them. Germline V gene data show CDR1 as LGHDT and CDR2 as YNNKEL (reference sequence). The CDR3 has 13 amino acids. CDR3 region: CASSQGAYYGYTF. The CDR3, as DNA: TGTGCCAGCAGCCAGGGGGCCTACTATGGCTACACCTTC.

The chain has TRBV7-9 and TRBJ1-4; TRBD1 matches at 10 bases. Trimming removed 7 bases from V and 6 bases from J; junction bases left unmatched: 11. Per germline, CDR1 SEHNR and CDR2 FQNEAQ (reference sequence). This CDR3 is built from 16 residues. CDR3 residues: CASTRARDRGDEKLFF. Written as DNA, the CDR3 is TGTGCCAGCACTCGGGCGCGGGACAGGGGAGATGAAAAACTGTTTTTT.